These T cell receptor beta chains were read from a single sample in a study of T cells after yellow fever vaccination. One entry per CDR3 protein, called by TCRdb with MiXCR from the 5' RACE reads. The sample holds about 320,000 distinct CDR3 sequences, approximately 4% seen once. The input for sequencing was PBMCs, taken 15 days after the yellow fever booster vaccination. The receptors stem from a man aged 18 to 30 who received the YFV17D yellow fever vaccine. CDR3s include the opening cysteine and the closing phenylalanine or tryptophan. The order of the fields is V gene, D gene, clone size, J gene, CDR3 protein, CDR3 DNA. A D gene is named only where the DNA matches it firmly. Expanded clones get a size class; other rows say once, few or many, or leave the size out.

v_gene: TRBV5-1
d_gene: NA
abundance: many
j_gene: TRBJ2-7
CDR3aa: CASSLGRSSYEQYF
CDR3nt: TGCGCCAGCAGCTTGGGGCGGTCCTCCTACGAGCAGTACTTC

v_gene: TRBV7-2
d_gene: TRBD1
abundance: many
j_gene: TRBJ2-1
CDR3aa: CASSRDRDRANEQFF
CDR3nt: TGTGCCAGCAGCCGTGACCGGGACAGGGCCAATGAGCAGTTCTTC

v_gene: TRBV20-1
d_gene: NA
abundance: many
j_gene: TRBJ2-1
CDR3aa: CSARDRQDSYNEQFF
CDR3nt: TGCAGTGCTAGAGATCGACAGGACTCCTACAATGAGCAGTTCTTC

v_gene: TRBV6-2/TRBV6-3
d_gene: NA
abundance: few
j_gene: TRBJ1-4
CDR3aa: CASTNGGELFF
CDR3nt: TGTGCCAGCACTAACGGAGGTGAACTGTTTTTT

v_gene: TRBV9
d_gene: NA
abundance: few
j_gene: TRBJ1-3
CDR3aa: CASSVEGRSGNTIYF
CDR3nt: TGTGCCAGCAGCGTAGAGGGACGCTCTGGAAACACCATATATTTT

v_gene: TRBV7-2
d_gene: TRBD1
abundance: NA
j_gene: TRBJ1-1
CDR3aa: CASSPQGQGGTEAFF
CDR3nt: TGTGCCAGCAGCCCCCAAGGACAGGGAGGTACTGAAGCTTTCTTT

v_gene: TRBV27
d_gene: NA
abundance: few
j_gene: TRBJ1-2
CDR3aa: CASSLRVPYYGYTF
CDR3nt: TGTGCCAGCAGTTTAAGGGTCCCATACTATGGCTACACCTTC

v_gene: TRBV9
d_gene: NA
abundance: few
j_gene: TRBJ2-7
CDR3aa: CASSTDGSRGEQYF
CDR3nt: TGTGCCAGCAGCACCGACGGGAGCCGTGGGGAGCAGTACTTC

v_gene: TRBV10-3
d_gene: NA
abundance: many
j_gene: TRBJ2-2
CDR3aa: CAISTRPWSTGELFF
CDR3nt: TGTGCCATCAGTACCCGCCCCTGGAGCACCGGGGAGCTGTTTTTT

v_gene: TRBV6-5
d_gene: NA
abundance: many
j_gene: TRBJ2-7
CDR3aa: CASNNRRGGTGEQYF
CDR3nt: TGTGCCAGCAATAATAGGCGCGGGGGGACAGGCGAGCAGTACTTC

v_gene: TRBV6-1
d_gene: NA
abundance: many
j_gene: TRBJ1-1
CDR3aa: CASSEDATRRNTEAFF
CDR3nt: TGTGCCAGCAGTGAAGATGCGACACGCAGGAACACTGAAGCTTTCTTT

v_gene: TRBV30
d_gene: NA
abundance: many
j_gene: TRBJ1-5
CDR3aa: CAWSRLRGPQHF
CDR3nt: TGTGCCTGGAGCAGGCTACGAGGGCCCCAGCATTTT

v_gene: TRBV2
d_gene: NA
abundance: NA
j_gene: TRBJ2-5
CDR3aa: CASSEGAAPAQYF
CDR3nt: TGTGCCAGCAGTGAAGGGGCCGCCCCGGCCCAGTACTTC

v_gene: TRBV5-1
d_gene: NA
abundance: many
j_gene: TRBJ2-1
CDR3aa: CASSLALGSSYNEQFF
CDR3nt: TGTGCCAGCAGTCTAGCCTTAGGGTCCTCCTACAATGAGCAGTTCTTC

v_gene: TRBV5-1
d_gene: NA
abundance: many
j_gene: TRBJ1-1
CDR3aa: CASSLFRAKGVTEAFF
CDR3nt: TGCGCCAGCAGCTTGTTTAGGGCGAAGGGTGTAACTGAAGCTTTCTTT

v_gene: TRBV7-2
d_gene: NA
abundance: few
j_gene: TRBJ1-6
CDR3aa: CASSLDLQYNSPLHF
CDR3nt: TGTGCCAGCAGCTTAGACCTTCAGTATAATTCACCCCTCCACTTT

v_gene: TRBV4-1
d_gene: NA
abundance: NA
j_gene: TRBJ2-5
CDR3aa: CASSQDGMAQYF
CDR3nt: TGCGCCAGCAGCCAAGATGGTATGGCCCAGTACTTC

v_gene: TRBV7-9
d_gene: NA
abundance: many
j_gene: TRBJ2-5
CDR3aa: CASILGPRETQYF
CDR3nt: TGTGCCAGCATTCTCGGCCCCCGGGAGACCCAGTACTTC

v_gene: TRBV4-3
d_gene: NA
abundance: NA
j_gene: TRBJ1-4
CDR3aa: CASSAQGSGEKLFF
CDR3nt: TGCGCCAGCAGCGCGCAGGGATCAGGCGAAAAACTGTTTTTT

v_gene: TRBV27
d_gene: NA
abundance: NA
j_gene: TRBJ1-2
CDR3aa: CASSFGVGYGYTF
CDR3nt: TGTGCCAGCAGTTTTGGGGTTGGTTATGGCTACACCTTC

v_gene: TRBV4-3
d_gene: NA
abundance: few
j_gene: TRBJ2-3
CDR3aa: CASSSRAFGDTQYF
CDR3nt: TGCGCCAGCAGCTCCCGGGCCTTTGGGGATACGCAGTATTTT

v_gene: TRBV5-1
d_gene: NA
abundance: NA
j_gene: TRBJ2-7
CDR3aa: CASSWGLAYEQYF
CDR3nt: TGCGCCAGCAGCTGGGGTCTAGCCTACGAGCAGTACTTC

v_gene: TRBV5-5
d_gene: TRBD1
abundance: NA
j_gene: TRBJ1-2
CDR3aa: CASSLGTGKVHGYTF
CDR3nt: TGTGCCAGCAGCCTAGGGACAGGGAAGGTTCATGGCTACACCTTC

v_gene: TRBV30
d_gene: NA
abundance: NA
j_gene: TRBJ2-5
CDR3aa: CAWSFTTRQETQYF
CDR3nt: TGTGCCTGGAGTTTTACGACCCGCCAAGAGACCCAGTACTTC

v_gene: TRBV5-1
d_gene: NA
abundance: many
j_gene: TRBJ2-5
CDR3aa: CASSLFSQETQYF
CDR3nt: TGCGCCAGCAGCTTGTTCAGCCAAGAGACCCAGTACTTC

v_gene: TRBV5-1
d_gene: NA
abundance: NA
j_gene: TRBJ2-5
CDR3aa: CASSLIDGEETQYF
CDR3nt: TGCGCCAGCAGCTTAATAGACGGAGAAGAGACCCAGTACTTC

v_gene: TRBV4-3
d_gene: TRBD1
abundance: few
j_gene: TRBJ2-4
CDR3aa: CASSQDQGARNIQYF
CDR3nt: TGCGCCAGCAGCCAAGATCAGGGGGCGCGGAACATTCAGTACTTC

v_gene: TRBV5-4
d_gene: TRBD1
abundance: few
j_gene: TRBJ1-1
CDR3aa: CASSFQGGDTEAFF
CDR3nt: TGTGCCAGCAGCTTCCAGGGGGGAGACACTGAAGCTTTCTTT

v_gene: TRBV7-2
d_gene: NA
abundance: many
j_gene: TRBJ2-1
CDR3aa: CASSMGAGSEQFF
CDR3nt: TGTGCCAGCAGCATGGGTGCGGGCAGTGAGCAGTTCTTC

v_gene: TRBV10-1
d_gene: TRBD1
abundance: many
j_gene: TRBJ2-3
CDR3aa: CASGTGTSTDTQYF
CDR3nt: TGCGCCAGCGGGACAGGAACTAGCACAGATACGCAGTATTTT

v_gene: TRBV10-3
d_gene: TRBD1
abundance: NA
j_gene: TRBJ1-5
CDR3aa: CAIGTGDGPQHF
CDR3nt: TGTGCCATCGGAACAGGGGATGGGCCCCAGCATTTT

v_gene: TRBV7-3
d_gene: TRBD2
abundance: few
j_gene: TRBJ2-5
CDR3aa: CASSSLGGGPGETQYF
CDR3nt: TGTGCCAGCAGCTCCCTCGGGGGGGGGCCGGGAGAGACCCAGTACTTC

v_gene: TRBV2
d_gene: TRBD2
abundance: NA
j_gene: TRBJ2-4
CDR3aa: CASIASGGTPSIQYF
CDR3nt: TGTGCCAGCATCGCTAGCGGGGGAACACCCAGCATTCAGTACTTC

v_gene: TRBV4-1
d_gene: NA
abundance: many
j_gene: TRBJ2-3
CDR3aa: CASSQRSLDTQYF
CDR3nt: TGCGCCAGCAGCCAGCGGAGTTTGGATACGCAGTATTTT

v_gene: TRBV6-6
d_gene: NA
abundance: NA
j_gene: TRBJ2-3
CDR3aa: CASSYTSRGDTQYF
CDR3nt: TGTGCCAGCAGTTATACATCGAGGGGGGATACGCAGTATTTT

v_gene: TRBV7-2
d_gene: TRBD1
abundance: many
j_gene: TRBJ2-7
CDR3aa: CASSLGTGFYEQYF
CDR3nt: TGTGCCAGCAGCTTAGGGACAGGGTTCTACGAGCAGTACTTC

v_gene: TRBV12-3/TRBV12-4
d_gene: NA
abundance: many
j_gene: TRBJ1-2
CDR3aa: CASSTREGGYGYTF
CDR3nt: TGTGCCAGCAGTACCCGAGAGGGGGGCTATGGCTACACCTTC

v_gene: TRBV7-9
d_gene: NA
abundance: many
j_gene: TRBJ2-2
CDR3aa: CASSLRQDTGELFF
CDR3nt: TGTGCCAGCAGCTTAAGACAGGACACCGGGGAGCTGTTTTTT